This T cell receptor beta chain was documented in a study of T cell repertoires in aging, cancer and after chemotherapy. In the study overall: Donor ages fell into six groups from 30 or younger up to 70 or older. Repeat sampling of healthy donors over several months to years showed clear clonal overlap. Notes on the study in general: In healthy donors, age-related TCR diversity loss mainly reflected lost richness.

Peripheral blood genomic DNA, not sorted cells or RNA, was the template. The CDR3 totals 13 residues. V dropped 3 bases and J dropped 4 bases, with 9 bases sitting between them. In germline, CDR1 is SGHTA, CDR2 FQGNSA. Multiplex touch-down PCR with TRB-A/B primers amplified rearranged V-D-J TRB sequences. In TCRdb, the multiplex PCR reads were re-called with MiXCR into one record per CDR3 protein. The data show about 10,000 distinct CDR3 sequences, less than 30% seen once. As to this clonotype: The antigen remains undetermined.

Sequences were obtained from blood. The TCR comes from a human donor in good health. This chain links TRBV7-2 with TRBJ2-5, with D perhaps matching TRBD1 or TRBD2 (5 bases each). The CDR3 DNA follows: TGTGCCAGCAGCTTGGGACGTAGAGAGACCCAGTACTTC. Protein sequence: CASSLGRRETQYF.